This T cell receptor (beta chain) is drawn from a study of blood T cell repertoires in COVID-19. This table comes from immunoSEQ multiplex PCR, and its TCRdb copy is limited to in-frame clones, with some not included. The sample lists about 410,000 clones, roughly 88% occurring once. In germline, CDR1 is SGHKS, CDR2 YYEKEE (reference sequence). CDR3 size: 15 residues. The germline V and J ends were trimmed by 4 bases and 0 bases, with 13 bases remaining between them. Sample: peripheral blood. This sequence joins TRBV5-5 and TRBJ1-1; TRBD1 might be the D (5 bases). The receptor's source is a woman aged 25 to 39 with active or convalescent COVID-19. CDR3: CASSPAAGMNTEAFF. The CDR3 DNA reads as TGTGCCAGCAGCCCTGCCGCAGGGATGAACACTGAAGCTTTCTTT.